The following is a T cell receptor (beta chain) sequence with its context. This receptor's antigen is unknown. Base qualities are not recorded, but no much larger clone differs from it by a single base. This specimen comes from a study of identical twins (dated by TCRdb to between 2015 and 2016). Describing the broader study: TCR alpha and beta repertoires from monozygotic twins, unrelated adults of various ages and cord blood were deep-sequenced to test whether fetal clonotypes persist. To rule out contamination, the twin experiments were replicated at different times with different library preparation protocols. Broader findings and caveats from the paper: Zero-insertion analyses could be partly confounded by invariant T cells such as MAIT and iNKT, though diverse VJ usage argued against such confounding for most clonotypes. The excess sharing between twins in beta out-of-frame sequences was weaker because fewer shared sequences reduced the signal-to-noise ratio. In monozygotic twins, recombination models systematically underestimated out-of-frame TCR alpha sharing, but the models matched the sharing seen between unrelated individuals. Fewer insertions were carried by abundant cord blood beta clonotypes, a similar but weaker trend appeared in young adult naive repertoires, and no such trend appeared in memory repertoires. Compared with coincidental sharing between unrelated individuals, out-of-frame TCR alpha sequences shared between twins showed an excess of sequences with low generation probability. Because the same donors could not be followed over many years, the conclusions depended on cross-sectional statistical analysis.

V and J are trimmed by 6 bases and 5 bases, and the gene matches miss 11 bases of the junction. Inclusive of the bounding cysteine and phenylalanine, the CDR3 is 16 residues long. Only CDR3 DNA remains: 48 bases, in frame from the first base. CDR1 and CDR2 are read off the germline V gene as MNHEY and SVGEGT. The library came from 5' RACE. Sequenced using an Illumina HiSeq 2000. A universal primer binding site was added through template switching, and the final cDNA carried a unique molecular identifier so that TCR cDNA molecules could be counted accurately. First-strand cDNA for TCR alpha and beta chains was synthesized from specific primers in the conserved constant-segment region. To control for contamination, every cDNA library carried two barcodes: a SMART-Mk sample barcode plus Illumina barcodes. TruSeq adapter sequences, together with Illumina sample barcodes, were added in two successive PCR steps. Sequencing of the TCR alpha and beta cDNA libraries was done on the Illumina HiSeq platform using custom primers. The paper's data handling went like this. MiGEC processed the raw reads to extract unique molecular identifiers, while MiXCR was used to determine the CDR3 positions. Recombination models were inferred per individual with the repgenHMM and IGoR tools using an EM algorithm. Shared clonotypes were analyzed with the tcR package in R, and sharing was normalized by the product of cloneset sizes. To study raw recombination free of thymic and clonal selection effects, out-of-frame nonproductive sequences were analyzed. TCRdb ran its own pipeline on the public reads, namely fastp trimming at Q25 and MiXCR clone calling, and kept in-frame beta chains. Under each unique CDR3 protein, matching rows form one entry showing the most common genes and DNA. In this record, the V and J calls reflect TCRdb's handling and not the investigators' own analysis. In this sample the table shows some 790,000 distinct CDR3 sequences, 15% to 20% of which occur a single time. Of the sample, around 13% is held by the ten largest clones.

Every donor in the study was a healthy Caucasian. The twin cohort comprised three pairs of female monozygotic twins, all aged about 18 to 30 years. Peripheral blood mononuclear cells were used as the source from which RNA for TCR libraries was isolated. These sequences were also reported in another study, on T cells expressing NK-cell markers. Per that second paper: Three sorted T-cell subsets (CD3+CD56+NKG2C+, CD3+CD56+NKG2C- and CD3+CD56-NKG2C+) from fewer than 10 donors had their TCR beta-chain repertoires profiled. Among the eight sequenced donors, seven were HCMV-seropositive and one was HCMV-seronegative. To restrict sorting to alphabetaTCR-expressing T cells, an anti-gammadeltaTCR antibody was added in several experiments. In over 5 donors, the dominant CD3+CD56+NKG2C+ clonotypes were among the top 10 CD8+ clonotypes and accounted for roughly 1.0-7.0% of CD8+ T cells. Those dominant clonotypes were again the most abundant among CD3+CD56-NKG2C+ cells in several donors, at about 28.3-60.1%. It remained unclear whether the expanded NKG2C-expressing T cell clones were specific for HCMV antigens. All eight donors whose samples were sequenced were randomly selected healthy volunteers, three of them men and five women. HCMV-specific IgG was detected in serum with a commercial ELISA kit to determine HCMV serostatus. For five or six donors, bulk peripheral blood T-cell repertoires were also sequenced from unsorted PBMC. MIGEC was used to demultiplex reads and group the reads by UMI, and MiTCR was used to assemble and quantify clonotypes. To exclude erroneous sequences, only TCR cDNA sequences supported by at least two reads were retained. Downstream repertoire analysis used the tcR package, and clonotypes were matched across fractions by CDR3 nucleotide sequence plus V segment. VDJmatch was used to annotate antigen specificity against VDJdb, with one amino acid substitution allowed in CDR3.

Recombination linked TRBV6-2 or TRBV6-3 to TRBJ1-5; TRBD1 matches 9 bases in the middle. The clonotype comes from a young woman in good health. Specimen: PBMCs. The DNA sequence is given as TGTGCCAGCAGGCGGACAGGGGTGAGACTTCATCAGCCCCAGCATTTT. This encodes CASRRTGVRLHQPQHF.